This TCR beta chain was sequenced during a study of T-cell reconstitution after alpha-beta-depleted transplantation in children. Findings and limits, study-wide: Reportedly, alpha-beta T cells present about two months post-transplant originated from several hundred expanded clones of graft origin. When one year had passed after transplant, most T-cell counts and diversity came from newly produced T cells.

Remarks on this clonotype: Its antigen is still unknown.

It was with unique molecular identifiers that the TCRbeta library was prepared. TCRdb analysed the PCR reads with MiXCR anew, one entry per CDR3 protein. The table records about 300,000 distinct CDR3 sequences, about 9.4% of them present only once. CDR3 length: 15 amino acids. Germline V gene lookup returns CDR1 LNHDA and CDR2 SQIVND (reference sequence). The V end was cut by 3 bases, the J end by 7 bases, with 15 bases between. The source was PBMCs, collected before TCRalphabeta/CD19-depleted stem cell transplant. The receptor was derived from a boy younger than two with acute myeloid leukemia, due to receive a stem cell transplant. The chain employs TRBV19 and TRBJ2-2; D may correspond to TRBD1 or TRBD2 (5 bases each). CDR3 in amino acids: CASSIGTAYIGELFF. In DNA form, the CDR3 reads TGTGCCAGTAGTATCGGGACGGCTTACATCGGGGAGCTGTTTTTT.